Each of the 24 T cell receptor beta chains below was sequenced from the same sample in a study of neurological immune-mediated disorders. TCRdb redid the calling of the 5' RACE reads with MiXCR, one entry per CDR3 protein. The sample lists 77,000 or so distinct CDR3 sequences; 9.4% were seen once. The sequenced material came from PBMCs. These receptors came from a man aged 50-59 years in good health.

This clonotype was recorded at least ten times. The chain recombines TRBV11-2 with TRBJ2-7; no firm D call. This CDR3 region has 15 residues. Germline lookup yields CDR1 SGHAT and CDR2 FQNNGV. V gave up 1 base and J gave up 4 bases, with 14 bases separating them. CDR3 bases: TGTGCCAGCAGCTTAGGGAGTACAGTCTCATACGAGCAGTACTTC. Its translation: CASSLGSTVSYEQYF.

This clonotype was found many times. V usage is TRBV29-1 and J usage is TRBJ2-1; D possibly corresponds to TRBD2 (6 bases). Germline V gene data show CDR1 as SQVTM and CDR2 as ANQGSEA. This CDR3 contains 14 residues. V lost 8 bases, J lost 6 bases, and 20 bases lay in between. CDR3 sequence reads: CSFHGGAPGNEQFF. CDR3 bases: TGCAGCTTTCACGGAGGGGCGCCAGGCAATGAGCAGTTCTTC.

This clonotype showed up many times. This sequence joins TRBV20-1 and TRBJ1-4; D unclear. CDR3 length: 13 residues. The V end lost 6 bases, the J end lost 1 base, and 9 bases lay between the germline ends. The germline V gene has CDR1 DFQATT and CDR2 SNEGSKA (reference sequence). CDR3 protein: CSAPWGTNEKLFF. CDR3 DNA sequence: TGCAGTGCGCCCTGGGGAACTAATGAAAAACTGTTTTTT.

This clonotype was detected many times. The chain uses TRBV4-1 and TRBJ2-3, with 7 bases lining up with TRBD2. Germline V gene data show CDR1 as MGHRA and CDR2 as YSYEKL. J was trimmed by 5 bases and V by 1 base; bases with no gene match: 12. This CDR3 contains 17 residues. The CDR3 loop reads CASSQGGGRALGDTQYF. The DNA of the CDR3 is TGCGCCAGCAGCCAAGGGGGGGGGAGGGCCTTGGGAGATACGCAGTATTTT.

In its sample, this clonotype was seen many times. The V call is TRBV10-3, the J call TRBJ2-1; 11 bases match TRBD2. The CDR3 loop spans 14 amino acids. The germline V gene has CDR1 ENHRY and CDR2 SYGVKD. V lost 8 bases and J lost 7; bases outside the gene matches: 7. The CDR3 DNA reads TGTGCCATCTGGCCGGGGACTAGCGGTAATGAGCAGTTCTTC. Translating gives CAIWPGTSGNEQFF.

The J gene is TRBJ2-3, the V gene TRBV20-1; unclear D gene. Germline V lookup: CDR1 DFQATT, CDR2 SNEGSKA (reference sequence). The CDR3 runs to 11 residues. The germline V and J ends were trimmed by 6 bases and 0 bases, with 4 bases remaining between them. CDR3 sequence reads: CSAHSTDTQYF. As DNA, the CDR3 is TGCAGTGCCCATAGCACAGATACGCAGTATTTT.

This clonotype showed up many times. The chain has TRBV4-1 and TRBJ2-4; 7 bases align to TRBD2. Germline CDR1 and CDR2: MGHRA and YSYEKL. The CDR3 extends over 18 amino acids. The V segment lost 2 bases and the J segment 0 bases; nucleotides outside the gene matches: 10. The CDR3 protein is CASSQIAASGLAKNIQYF. As DNA, the CDR3 is TGCGCCAGCAGCCAAATTGCAGCTAGCGGCCTAGCCAAAAACATTCAGTACTTC.

This clonotype has ten or more counts. The J gene is TRBJ2-3, the V gene TRBV12-3 or TRBV12-4; tentatively, D is TRBD2 (7 bases). V lost 5 bases, J lost 0 bases, and 24 bases lay in between. There are 19 residues in the CDR3. CDR3 bases: TGTGCCAGCAGTCGAGGGGAAGTTGCGGGGGCCAGAAGCACAGATACGCAGTATTTT. It encodes CASSRGEVAGARSTDTQYF.

At least ten counts were recorded for this clonotype. The CDR3 sequence: CATSGGAYNSPLHF. The CDR3 region has the DNA TGTGCCACCAGCGGCGGGGCTTATAATTCACCCCTCCACTTT. The chain uses TRBV15 and TRBJ1-6; perhaps TRBD1 as D (5 bases). V lost 5 bases and J 4 bases, leaving 9 bases between the germline ends. This CDR3 region has 14 residues. Germline loops: CDR1 LNHNV, CDR2 YYDKDF (reference sequence).

This clonotype was recorded at least ten times. The chain uses TRBV5-1 and TRBJ2-5; no reliable D call. Between the trimmed V and J ends, which lost 6 bases and 5 bases, there was a span of 11 bases. The germline CDR1 and CDR2 sequences are SGHRS and YFSETQ. The CDR3 contains 12 residues. This CDR3 is CASTDTSETQYF. The DNA for the CDR3 is TGCGCCAGCACCGACACCTCGGAGACCCAGTACTTC.

This clonotype was recorded at least ten times. DNA of the CDR3: TGCAGCGGGGGACAACAAGAGACCCAGTACTTC. Translating it yields CSGGQQETQYF. V and J are TRBV20-1 and TRBJ2-5, with D perhaps given as TRBD1 or TRBD2 (6 bases each). The length of the CDR3 is 11 residues. From germline, CDR1 is DFQATT and CDR2 SNEGSKA (reference sequence).

This clonotype was detected ten times or more. This chain links TRBV28 with TRBJ2-7, with D possibly being TRBD1 (6 bases). CDR3 length equals 12 residues. Trimming stripped 5 bases from V and 13 bases from J, with 18 bases between. Looked up from germline, CDR1 is MDHEN and CDR2 is SYDVKM. CDR3 DNA: TGTGCCAGCAGTACGCCTCTACAGGGTTCATACTTC. Translation: CASSTPLQGSYF.

The J gene is TRBJ1-5, the V gene TRBV7-9; D might be TRBD1 (6 bases). The CDR3 sequence is 16 residues long. The germline V gene encodes CDR1 SEHNR and CDR2 FQNEAQ (reference sequence). The ends were cut back, 4 bases at V and 0 bases at J, with 13 bases in the middle. The CDR3 nucleotides are TGTGCCAGCAGCTCCTCCGGGACACATAGCAATCAGCCCCAGCATTTT. Translated: CASSSSGTHSNQPQHF.

This clonotype was counted at least ten times. The V call is TRBV5-1, the J call TRBJ1-2; tentative D call: TRBD1 (5 bases). The germline V gene has CDR1 SGHRS and CDR2 YFSETQ. The CDR3 totals 16 residues. V was trimmed by 1 base and J by 0 bases, leaving 13 bases between them. CDR3 DNA: TGCGCCAGCAGCTTGACTGCAGGGACGTCTAACTATGGCTACACCTTC. Its translation: CASSLTAGTSNYGYTF.

This clonotype appeared many times. The rearrangement uses TRBV7-2 and TRBJ2-7; tentatively, D is TRBD1 or TRBD2 (5 bases each). The length of the CDR3 is 14 residues. V shed 4 bases and J shed 7 bases, with 17 bases lying between them. CDR1 SGHTA and CDR2 FQGNSA come from the germline V gene. The CDR3 sequence is CASSSGPPVWEQYF. The CDR3 DNA is TGTGCCAGCAGCTCGGGGCCTCCGGTCTGGGAGCAGTACTTC.

This chain joins TRBV6-5 and TRBJ2-7; D is unresolved. V was clipped by 2 bases and J by 5 bases, with 13 bases between them. Germline V gene lookup returns CDR1 MNHEY and CDR2 SVGAGI. CDR3 size: 14 residues. CDR3 amino acids: CASSYSRGFDEQYF. The CDR3 DNA sequence: TGTGCCAGCAGTTACAGTCGTGGATTCGACGAGCAGTACTTC.

This clonotype has at least ten counts. The chain is built from TRBV5-1 and TRBJ1-5; a weak D match, TRBD1 (5 bases). There are 14 residues in the CDR3. Germline V CDR1 and CDR2: SGHRS, YFSETQ. Trimming shortened V by 4 bases and J by 3 bases, and 11 bases separated the two germline ends. The CDR3 here is CASSVDSYNQPQHF. As DNA, the CDR3 is TGCGCCAGCAGCGTCGACAGCTACAATCAGCCCCAGCATTTT.

There are many counts of this clonotype. The V gene is TRBV5-1, the J gene TRBJ2-3; 9 bases agree with TRBD2. This CDR3 is 17 amino acids long. The germline V gene encodes CDR1 SGHRS and CDR2 YFSETQ. V trimming: 4 bases; J trimming: 2 bases; junction bases outside the gene matches: 11. The CDR3: CASSAIVSGGSTDTQYF. The CDR3 region has the DNA TGCGCCAGCAGCGCCATCGTGAGCGGGGGGTCCACAGATACGCAGTATTTT.

The sample holds many counts of this clonotype. CDR3 DNA: TGTGCCAGCACCTACTCCCGGGGGGGAGGAAACAATCAGCCCCAGCATTTT. This encodes CASTYSRGGGNNQPQHF. This sequence joins TRBV6-2 or TRBV6-3 and TRBJ1-5, with D possibly TRBD1 on 5 matching bases. The CDR3 is 17 residues long. Germline V gene sequence: CDR1 MNHEY, CDR2 SVGEGT. Trimming took 7 bases from V and 3 from J, leaving 22 bases between them.

This clonotype was counted ten times or more. This chain joins TRBV12-3 or TRBV12-4 and TRBJ2-1; 9 bases agree with TRBD2. The CDR3 has 15 amino acids. Trimming took 6 bases from V and 4 from J; bases not matched to a gene: 7. The CDR3 DNA reads TGTGCCAGCAGGATAGCGGGAGCGGGATACAATGAGCAGTTCTTC. It encodes CASRIAGAGYNEQFF.

This clonotype was picked up many times. For the CDR3, the DNA is TGCGCCAGCAGCCAAGATCCGACTGGAGCCTACGAGCAGTACTTC. This sequence encodes CASSQDPTGAYEQYF. The chain recombines TRBV4-3 with TRBJ2-7; D is unresolved. The V end was cut by 0 bases, the J end by 2 bases, with 11 bases between. CDR1 and CDR2 (germline): LGHNA, YSLEER. This CDR3 has 15 amino acids.

This clonotype was recorded many times. V and J are TRBV5-1 and TRBJ1-1; D might be TRBD1 (6 bases). The CDR3 runs 13 residues. Deletions cut 7 bases from V and 9 bases from J, with 19 bases between. Germline lookup yields CDR1 SGHRS and CDR2 YFSETQ. In DNA form, the CDR3 reads TGCGCCAGCCTCAACCCCGGGGGCGGAAAAGCTTTCTTT. Protein sequence: CASLNPGGGKAFF.

This clonotype was seen ten or more times. This rearrangement joins TRBV10-3 to TRBJ1-6; D call uncertain. V was clipped by 0 bases and J by 7 bases, with 10 bases between them. The CDR3 length is 15 residues. The germline V gene encodes CDR1 ENHRY and CDR2 SYGVKD. CDR3 nucleotide sequence: TGTGCCATCAGTGAGTCGCAGGACGGAAATTCACCCCTCCACTTT. Translation: CAISESQDGNSPLHF.

As regards this clonotype: A read error is possible here, since a much larger clone lies one base away. This chain uses TRBV9 with TRBJ2-7, with D tentatively TRBD1 (5 bases). Germline V gives CDR1 SGDLS, CDR2 YYNGEE. This CDR3 spans 14 amino acids. Trimming took 4 bases from V and 0 from J, leaving 11 bases between them. For the CDR3, the DNA is TGTGCCAGCAGCTTAATGGACAACTCCTACGAGCAGTACTTC. Translating it yields CASSLMDNSYEQYF.